This T cell receptor beta chain was observed in a study of breast tumors, draining lymph nodes, adjacent tissues. TCRdb re-analysed the multiplex PCR reads in MiXCR, keeping a single row per CDR3 protein. The sample yields fewer than 80,000 distinct CDR3 sequences, around two fifths seen once. This clonotype was recorded at least ten times. Its antigen is unknown. Study-wide results and caveats: Tumor T cell lymph node origin was a supported hypothesis, not proven. Tumors had less TCR diversity than lymph nodes, more than nontumor tissue.

The ends lost 5 bases at V and 0 bases at J; junction bases unmatched: 11. Per the germline V gene, CDR1 is KGHSH and CDR2 is LQKENI. The CDR3 loop spans 18 amino acids. V gene TRBV18 combines with J gene TRBJ2-5; 11 bases fit TRBD2. The clonotype originates from a female donor with breast cancer. Some clones in this sample may be carry-over from other donors' samples. Material for sequencing was breast tumor tissue. The CDR3 is CASSIWPTSGAYQETQYF. The CDR3 bases are TGTGCCAGCTCAATCTGGCCGACTAGCGGGGCGTACCAAGAGACCCAGTACTTC.